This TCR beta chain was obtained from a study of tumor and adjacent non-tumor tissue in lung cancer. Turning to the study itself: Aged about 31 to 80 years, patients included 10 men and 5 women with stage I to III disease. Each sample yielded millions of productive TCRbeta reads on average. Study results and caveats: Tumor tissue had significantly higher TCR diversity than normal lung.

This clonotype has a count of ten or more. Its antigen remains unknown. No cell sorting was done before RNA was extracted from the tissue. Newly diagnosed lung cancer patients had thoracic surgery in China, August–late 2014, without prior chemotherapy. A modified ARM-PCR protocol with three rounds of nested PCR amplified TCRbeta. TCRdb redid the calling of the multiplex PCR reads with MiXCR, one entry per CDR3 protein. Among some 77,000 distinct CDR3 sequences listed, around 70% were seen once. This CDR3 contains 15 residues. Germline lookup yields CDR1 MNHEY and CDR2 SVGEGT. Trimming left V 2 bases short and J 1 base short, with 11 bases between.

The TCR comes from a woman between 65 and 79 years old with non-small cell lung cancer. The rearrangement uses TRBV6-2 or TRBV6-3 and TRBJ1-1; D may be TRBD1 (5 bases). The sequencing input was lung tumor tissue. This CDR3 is CASSYKAGRNTEAFF. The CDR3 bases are TGTGCCAGCAGTTACAAGGCAGGGAGGAACACTGAAGCTTTCTTT.